A selection of T cell receptor beta chains follows, all from one sample in a study of T cell repertoires in cytomegalovirus infection. For these TCRs, the target antigens are not known. TCRdb re-called the reads with MiXCR, one entry per CDR3 protein. Here the sample spans 80,000 to 90,000 distinct CDR3 sequences, roughly half being singletons. This specimen was CD8+ T cells from cultured PBMCs, taken from culture after CMV antigen stimulation. These receptors all stem from a human donor in good health (CMV status not recorded). Some clones in this sample may be carry-over from other donors' samples. The CDR3 runs from the conserved cysteine through the conserved F or W. D genes are given only for firm matches. Not every row has a clone size; where given, it reads once, few, many or a size class.

clone size	D gene	CDR3 length	V gene	J gene	CDR3 protein	CDR3 DNA
.	.	12	TRBV5-4	TRBJ2-7	CASSFQGGEQYF	TGTGCCAGCAGCTTCCAGGGAGGCGAGCAGTACTTC
.	TRBD1	15	TRBV18	TRBJ2-5	CASSPTGVIQETQYF	TGTGCCAGCTCACCTACAGGGGTTATCCAAGAGACCCAGTACTTC
.	TRBD1	15	TRBV6-5	TRBJ1-2	CASSYAAGGDYGYTF	TGTGCCAGCAGTTACGCGGCAGGGGGCGACTATGGCTACACCTTC
many	.	17	TRBV7-6	TRBJ2-3	CASSRRGGPGSGDTQYF	TGTGCCAGCAGCCGGAGGGGAGGACCAGGATCTGGAGATACGCAGTATTTT
.	TRBD2	18	TRBV7-4	TRBJ2-1	CASSLVHLTSGHNNEQFF	TGTGCCAGCAGCTTAGTCCACCTGACTAGCGGGCATAACAATGAGCAGTTCTTC
few	TRBD2	16	TRBV7-8	TRBJ2-3	CASSLVAGRGSDTQYF	TGTGCCAGCAGCTTAGTAGCGGGGCGGGGTTCGGATACGCAGTATTTT
.	.	15	TRBV18	TRBJ1-5	CASSPSGDSNQPQHF	TGTGCCAGCTCACCTTCGGGGGACAGCAATCAGCCCCAGCATTTT
.	TRBD2	16	TRBV7-6	TRBJ2-5	CASSQRLAGKGETQYF	TGTGCCAGCAGCCAACGACTAGCGGGGAAGGGAGAGACCCAGTACTTC
.	.	13	TRBV27	TRBJ2-7	CASSRPGAYEQYF	TGTGCCAGCAGTCGTCCCGGGGCCTACGAGCAGTACTTC
.	.	12	TRBV3-1	TRBJ1-1	CASSATPSEAFF	TGTGCCAGCAGCGCCACACCTTCGGAGGCTTTCTTT
.	.	13	TRBV18	TRBJ1-5	CASSPGSNQPQHF	TGTGCCAGCTCACCAGGGAGCAATCAGCCCCAGCATTTT
.	TRBD1	16	TRBV7-6	TRBJ2-3	CASSFTDRADTDTQYF	TGTGCCAGCAGCTTCACGGACAGGGCCGACACAGATACGCAGTATTTT
few	TRBD1	14	TRBV7-2	TRBJ2-5	CASSKPGGQETQYF	TGTGCCAGCAGCAAACCAGGGGGCCAAGAGACCCAGTACTTC
.	.	15	TRBV7-9	TRBJ2-7	CASSPSRNTGYEQYF	TGTGCCAGCAGCCCAAGTCGCAACACAGGGTACGAGCAGTACTTC
few	TRBD1	15	TRBV11-2	TRBJ2-7	CASSLERGLYGEQYF	TGTGCCAGCAGCTTAGAAAGGGGGCTTTACGGCGAGCAGTACTTC
.	.	13	TRBV7-2	TRBJ2-7	CASSGDLASEQYF	TGTGCCAGCAGCGGTGACTTGGCGTCTGAGCAGTACTTC
.	.	15	TRBV5-4	TRBJ1-6	CASSQLGRTNSPLHF	TGTGCCAGCAGCCAGCTGGGACGGACTAATTCACCCCTCCACTTT
.	.	17	TRBV7-9	TRBJ2-1	CASSPRSTGRWYNEQFF	TGTGCCAGCAGCCCAAGATCGACAGGTCGTTGGTACAATGAGCAGTTCTTC
.	.	18	TRBV9	TRBJ2-6	CASSVRTGARPGANVLTF	TGTGCCAGCAGCGTAAGAACGGGAGCCCGCCCTGGGGCCAACGTCCTGACTTTC
.	.	17	TRBV10-3	TRBJ1-3	CAISESPTGPSGNTIYF	TGTGCCATCAGTGAGTCCCCAACAGGTCCATCTGGAAACACCATATATTTT
few	.	15	TRBV12-3/TRBV12-4	TRBJ1-1	CASTPRAGVNTEAFF	TGTGCCAGCACTCCTCGAGCGGGGGTGAACACTGAAGCTTTCTTT
.	.	13	TRBV7-9	TRBJ1-2	CASIRAPNYGYTF	TGTGCCAGCATCCGAGCACCTAACTATGGCTACACCTTC
.	TRBD2	17	TRBV4-2	TRBJ2-3	CASSQGSSGGRTDTQYF	TGTGCCAGCAGCCAAGGTTCAAGCGGGGGACGCACAGATACGCAGTATTTT
.	.	14	TRBV7-9	TRBJ1-1	CASSPVAMNTEAFF	TGTGCCAGCAGCCCCGTGGCAATGAACACTGAAGCTTTCTTT
.	.	17	TRBV12-3/TRBV12-4	TRBJ2-1	CASSPPGHSSSYNEQFF	TGTGCCAGCAGTCCTCCGGGACACTCGAGCTCCTACAATGAGCAGTTCTTC
.	TRBD2	16	TRBV7-6	TRBJ2-5	CASRGTGTSGQETQYF	TGTGCCAGCAGGGGGACCGGGACTAGCGGGCAAGAGACCCAGTACTTC
.	TRBD1	16	TRBV6-1	TRBJ2-2	CASSLYRGRVSGELFF	TGTGCCAGCAGTCTATACAGGGGGCGAGTTTCCGGGGAGCTGTTTTTT
.	.	15	TRBV11-2	TRBJ2-5	CASSSPDYPQETQYF	TGTGCCAGCAGCTCTCCGGACTACCCCCAAGAGACCCAGTACTTC
.	.	10	TRBV7-9	TRBJ2-1	CASARNEQFF	TGTGCCAGTGCGAGGAATGAGCAGTTCTTC
.	.	14	TRBV28	TRBJ1-5	CASSSTRSNQPQHF	TGTGCCAGCAGTTCGACGAGGAGCAATCAGCCCCAGCATTTT
few	TRBD2	13	TRBV11-1	TRBJ2-7	CASSPGLAGEQYF	TGTGCCAGCAGCCCGGGACTAGCAGGGGAGCAGTACTTC
few	.	17	TRBV28	TRBJ2-7	CASSSKRRDGKSYEQYF	TGTGCCAGCAGCTCAAAGAGAAGGGACGGAAAGTCCTACGAGCAGTACTTC
.	.	12	TRBV6-2/TRBV6-3	TRBJ2-7	CASSYPPPNHYF	TGTGCCAGCAGTTACCCACCTCCAAATCACTACTTC
few	.	13	TRBV11-2	TRBJ2-6	CAAGISGANVLTF	TGTGCCGCGGGAATCTCTGGGGCCAACGTCCTGACTTTC
.	TRBD2	16	TRBV11-2	TRBJ2-5	CASSARLAGASETQYF	TGTGCCAGCAGCGCCCGACTAGCGGGGGCATCTGAGACCCAGTACTTC
.	TRBD1	16	TRBV11-1	TRBJ2-2	CASSSPGQGWSGELFF	TGTGCCAGCAGTTCTCCGGGACAGGGGTGGTCCGGGGAGCTGTTTTTT
.	.	14	TRBV28	TRBJ2-3	CASSYGDSTDTQYF	TGTGCCAGCAGCTACGGGGACAGCACAGATACGCAGTATTTT
.	TRBD2	15	TRBV20-1	TRBJ2-3	CSARGVAGVSDTQYF	TGCAGTGCTAGAGGGGTAGCGGGAGTCTCAGATACGCAGTATTTT
.	.	11	TRBV29-1	TRBJ1-2	CSVDETDGYTF	TGCAGCGTTGATGAGACAGATGGCTACACCTTC
.	.	12	TRBV20-1	TRBJ2-1	CSARPEYNEQFF	TGCAGTGCTAGACCCGAGTACAATGAGCAGTTCTTC
.	.	18	TRBV7-9	TRBJ2-1	CASSLGHPSPISYNEQFF	TGTGCCAGCAGCTTGGGACACCCGTCTCCCATTTCCTACAATGAGCAGTTCTTC
.	TRBD1	15	TRBV13	TRBJ1-6	CASSSTGGANSPLHF	TGTGCCAGCAGCTCAACAGGGGGCGCGAATTCACCCCTCCACTTT
.	.	13	TRBV6-1	TRBJ1-2	CASIPEGYYGYTF	TGTGCCAGCATTCCCGAGGGGTACTATGGCTACACCTTC
.	TRBD2	16	TRBV6-4	TRBJ2-1	CASSDSIIVAGNKQFF	TGTGCCAGCAGTGACTCGATAATAGTAGCGGGGAATAAGCAGTTCTTC
.	.	11	TRBV15	TRBJ1-2	CATSPRYGYTF	TGTGCCACCAGCCCCCGCTATGGCTACACCTTC
few	TRBD2	15	TRBV7-6	TRBJ2-1	CASSLAVSGLNEQFF	TGTGCCAGCAGCTTAGCAGTTAGCGGGCTTAATGAGCAGTTCTTC
once	.	15	TRBV7-4	TRBJ2-1	CASSLRDIPVVEQFF	TGTGCCAGCAGCCTACGGGACATTCCGGTTGTTGAGCAGTTCTTC
few	TRBD2	18	TRBV7-8	TRBJ2-2	CASSFDRTSGSNTGELFF	TGTGCCAGCAGCTTTGACCGGACTAGCGGATCGAACACCGGGGAGCTGTTTTTT
few	.	14	TRBV11-2	TRBJ2-2	CASSLEGGTGELFF	TGTGCCAGCAGCTTAGAGGGAGGCACCGGGGAGCTGTTTTTT
.	.	12	TRBV7-2	TRBJ1-5	CASSLTGQPQHF	TGTGCCAGCAGCCTCACGGGACAGCCCCAGCATTTT
.	TRBD1	14	TRBV2	TRBJ1-6	CASSDETGGSPLHF	TGTGCCAGCAGTGACGAGACAGGGGGATCACCCCTCCACTTT
few	.	15	TRBV10-3	TRBJ2-2	CAITTGEHNTGELFF	TGTGCCATCACTACCGGGGAGCATAACACCGGGGAGCTGTTTTTT
many	TRBD1	13	TRBV7-6	TRBJ2-5	CASSSGQPETQYF	TGTGCCAGCAGCTCGGGACAGCCCGAGACCCAGTACTTC
.	.	13	TRBV2	TRBJ2-7	CASSGGTLYEQYF	TGTGCCAGCAGTGGAGGGACACTCTACGAGCAGTACTTC
few	.	16	TRBV10-1	TRBJ2-2	CASSEFKQGGPGELFF	TGCGCCAGCAGTGAGTTTAAACAGGGAGGTCCCGGGGAGCTGTTTTTT
.	.	15	TRBV7-6	TRBJ2-2	CASSLGRKNTGELFF	TGTGCCAGCAGCTTGGGACGGAAGAACACCGGGGAGCTGTTTTTT
few	.	13	TRBV7-9	TRBJ2-5	CASSLEPRETQYF	TGTGCCAGCAGCTTAGAGCCCCGCGAGACCCAGTACTTC